This TCR beta chain was recorded in a study of pediatric ulcerative colitis. The CDR3 loop spans 14 amino acids. Germline V gene sequence: CDR1 SGHTA, CDR2 FQGTGA. J was trimmed by 0 bases and V by 8 bases; bases with no gene match: 5. Using immunoSEQ multiplex PCR, the repertoire was profiled, and TCRdb retains in-frame clones only, with some absent. The sample lists roughly 60,000 clones; around 87% were seen once. The sample comprised blood. The receptor was derived from a boy younger than 18 who was a control in a study of pediatric ulcerative colitis. The V gene is TRBV7-3, the J gene TRBJ2-3, with 7 bases fitting TRBD2. The CDR3: CASGVGGSTDTQYF. As DNA, the CDR3 is TGTGCCAGCGGGGTCGGGGGGAGCACAGATACGCAGTATTTT.